The 17 T cell receptor beta chains below come from one sample, sequenced in a study of identical twins. TCRdb re-called the 5' RACE reads through MiXCR, storing one row per CDR3 protein. The sample lists around 230,000 distinct CDR3 sequences; approximately 9% were seen once. Material for sequencing was memory (CD45RO+) T cells sorted from blood. Receptors originate from a woman between 18 and 29 years old in good health.

This clonotype was picked up a small number of times. The V and J genes are TRBV7-2 and TRBJ2-1; possibly TRBD2 for D (5 bases). The CDR3 runs 16 residues. The germline gives CDR1 SGHTA, CDR2 FQGNSA. V was clipped by 1 base and J by 4 bases, with 14 bases between them. DNA for the CDR3: TGTGCCAGCAGCTTAGTTTGGGCTAGCCCTTACAATGAGCAGTTCTTC. Amino acid sequence: CASSLVWASPYNEQFF.

This clonotype was detected a few times. This sequence joins TRBV7-3 and TRBJ1-1; the match to TRBD1 covers 9 bases. Germline CDR1 SGHTA, CDR2 FQGTGA. With 5 bases clipped from V and 1 base from J, the junction kept 5 bases outside the gene matches. The length of the CDR3 is 15 residues. The CDR3 here is CASSLQGAENTEAFF. The DNA of the CDR3 is TGTGCCAGCAGCCTACAGGGGGCCGAGAACACTGAAGCTTTCTTT.

This clonotype was recorded only once. A much larger clone lies a single base off, so this may be a read error. The V call is TRBV20-1, the J call TRBJ2-5; TRBD2 matches 12 bases. The CDR3 is 15 residues long. From germline, CDR1 is DFQATT and CDR2 SNEGSKA (reference sequence). CDR3 residues: CCATALAGGQETQYF. CDR3 nucleotides: TGCTGTGCTACTGCACTAGCGGGGGGCCAAGAGACCCAGTACTTC.

CDR3 nucleotides: TGTGCCAGCAGTTTAATGAGAAACATTCAGTACTTC. This sequence encodes CASSLMRNIQYF. The chain employs TRBV12-3 or TRBV12-4 and TRBJ2-4; D remains unclear. Trimming took off 2 bases at V and 6 bases at J, with 5 bases between the two ends. The CDR3 sequence is 12 residues long.

Ten or more counts support this clonotype. V gene TRBV3-1 combines with J gene TRBJ2-4; D gene uncertain. Germline values: CDR1 LGHDT, CDR2 YNNKEL (reference sequence). Trimming took off 1 base at V and 3 bases at J, with 7 bases between the two ends. This CDR3 contains 14 residues. Written as DNA, the CDR3 is TGTGCCAGCAGCCAAGGGCAGATCAAAAACATTCAGTACTTC. The encoded protein is CASSQGQIKNIQYF.

The chain uses TRBV19 and TRBJ1-5; tentative D call: TRBD1 (5 bases). Germline CDR1 LNHDA, CDR2 SQIVND (reference sequence). The V end lost 8 bases, the J end lost 2 bases, and 10 bases lay between the germline ends. The CDR3 runs to 13 residues. The CDR3 spells CASGDSRNQPQHF. The CDR3 coding sequence is TGTGCCAGTGGAGACAGTCGCAATCAGCCCCAGCATTTT.

J is TRBJ2-5 and V is TRBV10-3; D uncertain. Germline V lookup: CDR1 ENHRY, CDR2 SYGVKD. The ends were cut back, 4 bases at V and 4 bases at J, with 10 bases in the middle. The CDR3 loop spans 13 amino acids. For the CDR3, the DNA is TGTGCCATCAGTGGTCAACAGAGAGAGACCCAGTACTTC. It specifies CAISGQQRETQYF.

In its sample, this clonotype was seen a few times. The V call is TRBV6-5, the J call TRBJ1-6; 9 positions match TRBD1. Germline V lookup: CDR1 MNHEY, CDR2 SVGAGI. After removal of 2 bases from V and 14 bases from J, the junction contained 10 bases not matched to a gene. The CDR3 spans 15 residues. CDR3 sequence: CASSYGQGPMSALHF. The CDR3 DNA reads TGTGCCAGCAGTTACGGACAGGGGCCGATGTCGGCCCTCCACTTT.

This chain connects TRBV20-1 to TRBJ2-1, with TRBD2 matching 11 bases. The V and J ends lost 3 bases and 6 bases, in that order; junction bases with no gene match: 7. This CDR3 is built from 15 residues. From germline, CDR1 is DFQATT and CDR2 SNEGSKA (reference sequence). The DNA for the CDR3 is TGCAGTGCTAGTCTGGTGACTAGCGGGGTCAATGAGCAGTTCTTC. The encoded protein is CSASLVTSGVNEQFF.

This clonotype has only a few counts. The chain carries TRBV18 and TRBJ2-7; D is possibly TRBD2 (6 bases). Per the germline V gene, CDR1 is KGHSH and CDR2 is LQKENI. V lost 1 base, J lost 2 bases, and 9 bases lay in between. CDR3 length: 14 residues. CDR3 residues: CASSPRLGTYEQYF. In DNA form, the CDR3 reads TGTGCCAGCTCACCACGACTAGGGACCTACGAGCAGTACTTC.

V and J are TRBV30 and TRBJ2-7; D gene ambiguous. V was shortened by 0 bases and J by 3 bases, with 3 bases between the two germline ends. The CDR3 runs 11 residues. The germline V gene has CDR1 GTSNPN and CDR2 SVGIG (reference sequence). The CDR3 reads CAWSVVYEQYF. CDR3 sequence (DNA): TGTGCCTGGAGTGTAGTCTACGAGCAGTACTTC.

The table lists this clonotype with a few counts. The chain uses TRBV20-1 and TRBJ2-1; 13 nucleotides align to TRBD2. The ends lost 6 bases at V and 4 bases at J; junction bases unmatched: 9. The germline V gene has CDR1 DFQATT and CDR2 SNEGSKA (reference sequence). This CDR3 comprises 16 residues. CDR3 bases: TGCAGTGCGGCGGGACTAGCGGGGCGGGGGTACAATGAGCAGTTCTTC. Amino acid sequence: CSAAGLAGRGYNEQFF.

The V gene is TRBV28, the J gene TRBJ1-6; D is undetermined. There are 12 residues in the CDR3. Per the germline V gene, CDR1 is MDHEN and CDR2 is SYDVKM. The V gene lost 5 bases and the J gene lost 13 bases, with 12 bases spanning the gap. In DNA form, the CDR3 reads TGTGCCAGCAGTCCGGTAGGAGGGCCCCTCCACTTT. It codes for CASSPVGGPLHF.

This clonotype appeared a few times. The chain is built from TRBV7-8 and TRBJ2-1; D not certain. V dropped 0 bases and J dropped 8 bases, with 11 bases sitting between them. The CDR3 totals 14 residues. From germline, CDR1 is SGHVS and CDR2 FQNEAQ. The CDR3 DNA reads TGTGCCAGCAGCTTAGCAAGGGTTTGGGATGAGCAGTTCTTC. It codes for CASSLARVWDEQFF.

The genes are TRBV15 and TRBJ2-1; no clear D gene. V dropped 0 bases and J dropped 0 bases, with 6 bases sitting between them. This CDR3 has 15 amino acids. Germline V gene data show CDR1 as LNHNV and CDR2 as YYDKDF (reference sequence). DNA of the CDR3: TGTGCCACCAGCAGAGATGGTGGCTCCTACAATGAGCAGTTCTTC. Encoded protein: CATSRDGGSYNEQFF. The full variable domain, completed using reference TRBV15 and TRBJ2-1, is DAMVIQNPRYQVTQFGKPVTLSCSQTLNHNVMYWYQQKSSQAPKLLFHYYDKDFNNEADTPDNFQSRRPNTSFCFLDIRSPGLGDTAMYLCATSRDGGSYNEQFFGPGTRLTVL.

The chain has TRBV7-2 and TRBJ2-1; the D is unclear. Germline V gene data show CDR1 as SGHTA and CDR2 as FQGNSA. V gave up 1 base and J gave up 8 bases, with 6 bases separating them. CDR3 length: 12 amino acids. The CDR3 loop reads CASSLVVYEQFF. The CDR3, as DNA: TGTGCCAGCAGCTTAGTAGTGTATGAGCAGTTCTTC.

In its sample, this clonotype was seen a few times. This chain links TRBV20-1 with TRBJ2-5; no clear D. Germline CDR1 DFQATT, CDR2 SNEGSKA (reference sequence). Trimming took 3 bases from V and 6 from J, leaving 8 bases between them. The CDR3 contains 11 residues. The CDR3 loop reads CSARAEKTQYF. For the CDR3, the DNA is TGCAGTGCTAGGGCGGAGAAGACCCAGTACTTC.